This TCR beta chain was captured in a study of shared clonotypes between healthy human individuals. Points from the study as a whole: Enrolling few donors narrowed the genetic and exposure-history diversity that was represented.

Regarding this clone: Its antigen remains unidentified. Other DNA sequences within the sample encode an identical CDR3.

Germline V gene sequence: CDR1 LNHDA, CDR2 SQIVND (reference sequence). This CDR3 has 12 amino acids. The ends were cut back, 3 bases at V and 4 bases at J, with 4 bases in the middle. Method: immunoSEQ multiplex PCR; TCRdb's copy keeps in-frame clones and lacks some. The table has hundreds of thousands of clones, approximately 97% seen once. The sequence was collected from a young man in good health. The gene calls are TRBV19 and TRBJ2-1; D is uncertain. What was sequenced was memory CD8+ T cells sorted from blood. Subset reported: CD45RO+ cells pooled with CCR7-negative TemRA cells. CDR3 bases: TGTGCCAGTAGTATCGGGTACAATGAGCAGTTCTTC. This encodes CASSIGYNEQFF. Full variable domain (outside the CDR3, taken from reference TRBV19 and TRBJ2-1): DGGITQSPKYLFRKEGQNVTLSCEQNLNHDAMYWYRQDPGQGLRLIYYSQIVNDFQKGDIAEGYSVSREKKESFPLTVTSAQKNPTAFYLCASSIGYNEQFFGPGTRLTVL.